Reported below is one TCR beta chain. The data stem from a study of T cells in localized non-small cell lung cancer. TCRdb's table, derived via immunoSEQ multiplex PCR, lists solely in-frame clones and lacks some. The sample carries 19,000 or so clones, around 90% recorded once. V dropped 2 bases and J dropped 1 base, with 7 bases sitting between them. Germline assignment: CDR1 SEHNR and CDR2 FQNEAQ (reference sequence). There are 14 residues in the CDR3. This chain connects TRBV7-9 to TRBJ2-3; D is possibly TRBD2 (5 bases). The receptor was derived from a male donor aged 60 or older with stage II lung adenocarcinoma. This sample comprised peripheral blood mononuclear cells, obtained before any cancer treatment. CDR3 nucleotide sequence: TGTGCCAGCAGCTTATTCGGGGGCACAGATACGCAGTATTTT. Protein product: CASSLFGGTDTQYF.